This T cell receptor (beta chain) was observed in a study of Ad26.COV2.S vaccination and SARS-CoV-2 variants. General observations from the study: Total T cell responses were possibly underestimated by TCR breadth and depth analyses.

This table comes from immunoSEQ multiplex PCR, and its TCRdb copy is limited to in-frame clones, with some not included. The repertoire holds some 190,000 clones, with approximately 90% as singletons. Worth noting for this clone: Its target is not known.

Germline values: CDR1 SGHVS, CDR2 FNYEAQ. V shed 4 bases, J shed 5 bases, and the junction held 13 bases outside the gene matches. The CDR3 is made up of 17 amino acids. This specimen was peripheral blood, taken after recovery from COVID-19. The chain is built from TRBV7-6 and TRBJ2-5, with TRBD1 matching over 10 bases. The sequence derives from a human donor who had recovered from COVID-19. In DNA form, the CDR3 reads TGTGCCAGCAGCTCCGGCCGGGACAGGGGCGATTGGGAGACCCAGTACTTC. It specifies CASSSGRDRGDWETQYF.